The 13 T cell receptor beta chains listed next were all sequenced from one sample in a study of cytomegalovirus exposure and HLA in healthy donors. 60 Vbeta and 13 Jbeta primers were used in PCR. Clones were sequenced by immunoSEQ multiplex PCR, and TCRdb holds only the in-frame ones, with some missing. Counted here are approximately 150,000 clones, around four fifths occurring once; the ten biggest clones make up approximately 1.2%. The sequenced material came from PBMCs. These receptors came from a man aged 25-40 years in good health and CMV-seronegative.

This chain connects TRBV7-3 to TRBJ2-3; 8 bases fit TRBD2. Unmatched junction bases numbered 17, after V lost 1 base and J lost 5 bases. From germline, CDR1 is SGHTA and CDR2 FQGTGA. CDR3 length: 19 amino acids. CDR3 residues: CASSLRASDGRASGDTQYF. The CDR3 bases are TGTGCCAGCAGCTTAAGGGCCTCCGACGGGAGGGCCAGTGGAGATACGCAGTATTTT. Filled out from reference TRBV7-3 and TRBJ2-3, the complete variable domain reads GAGVSQTPSNKVTEKGKYVELRCDPISGHTALYWYRQSLGQGPEFLIYFQGTGAADDSGLPNDRFFAVRPEGSVSTLKIQRTERGDSAVYLCASSLRASDGRASGDTQYFGPGTRLTVL.

The rearrangement links TRBV15 to TRBJ2-7; no firm D call. The V and J ends lost 0 bases and 4 bases respectively, with 4 bases between them. Germline V lookup: CDR1 LNHNV, CDR2 YYDKDF (reference sequence). The CDR3 has 12 amino acids. CDR3 in DNA: TGTGCCACCAGCAGAGACGAGTACGAGCAGTACTTC. Translating gives CATSRDEYEQYF.

This rearrangement joins TRBV6-5 to TRBJ2-3, with TRBD1 matching over 10 bases. The CDR3 consists of 15 residues. Losses at the gene ends were 0 bases for V and 5 bases for J; bases not matched to a gene: 2. CDR1 and CDR2 from the germline V gene are MNHEY and SVGAGI. The CDR3 here is CASSYSGQGLDTQYF. The DNA of the CDR3 is TGTGCCAGCAGTTACTCGGGACAGGGGTTAGATACGCAGTATTTT.

The chain carries TRBV5-4 and TRBJ2-2, with D perhaps TRBD2 (6 bases). Between the trimmed V and J ends, which lost 3 bases and 1 base, there was a span of 10 bases. The CDR3 loop spans 15 amino acids. Looked up from germline, CDR1 is SGHNT and CDR2 is YYREEE (reference sequence). For the CDR3, the DNA is TGTGCCAGCAGCTACGGGACTGAGAACACCGGGGAGCTGTTTTTT. This codes for CASSYGTENTGELFF.

The chain is built from TRBV5-5 and TRBJ2-4; no clear D gene. Germline CDR1 reads SGHKS; CDR2 reads YYEKEE (reference sequence). The CDR3 spans 14 residues. V lost 0 bases to trimming and J lost 3 bases, with 7 bases between them. Here the CDR3 DNA reads TGTGCCAGCAGCTTGGAACAGAACAAAAACATTCAGTACTTC. Encoded protein: CASSLEQNKNIQYF.

This chain links TRBV19 with TRBJ1-5; 10 nucleotides agree with TRBD1. V dropped 7 bases and J dropped 4; count of bases not matched to a gene: 7. Germline CDR1 and CDR2: LNHDA and SQIVND (reference sequence). This CDR3 region has 15 residues. The DNA for the CDR3 is TGTGCCAGTACCCTGGACAGGGGGGTTAATCAGCCCCAGCATTTT. Protein sequence: CASTLDRGVNQPQHF.

The chain recombines TRBV4-1 with TRBJ1-5, with a tentative D call TRBD1 (5 bases). This CDR3 comprises 13 residues. V was shortened by 1 base and J by 6 bases, with 7 bases between the two germline ends. Per the germline V gene, CDR1 is MGHRA and CDR2 is YSYEKL. The CDR3 region has the DNA TGCGCCAGCAGCCAAGGAAGGGGTCAGCCCCAGCATTTT. This translates into CASSQGRGQPQHF.

This chain uses TRBV27 with TRBJ2-7; possibly TRBD1 for D (6 bases). There are 21 residues in the CDR3. The V and J ends lost 1 base and 2 bases respectively, with 30 bases between them. Germline CDR1 and CDR2: MNHEY and SMNVEV (reference sequence). The CDR3 bases are TGTGCCAGCAGTTTATTAGGGACACGGACGGGATTGCGGGTGCTTCCCTACGAGCAGTACTTC. It encodes CASSLLGTRTGLRVLPYEQYF.

The rearrangement uses TRBV7-2 and TRBJ1-3; D gene unclear. This CDR3 spans 13 amino acids. Germline values: CDR1 SGHTA, CDR2 FQGNSA. Trimming took 5 bases from V and 6 from J, leaving 11 bases between them. This chain's CDR3 is CASSQAKENTIYF. CDR3 coding DNA: TGTGCCAGCAGCCAAGCGAAGGAAAACACCATATATTTT.

V gene TRBV6-5 combines with J gene TRBJ1-4, with 9 bases lining up with TRBD1. Germline assignment: CDR1 MNHEY and CDR2 SVGAGI. The ends lost 6 bases at V and 9 bases at J; junction bases unmatched: 5. The CDR3 is 13 amino acids. This chain's CDR3 is CASRGTGSKKLFF. The CDR3 region has the DNA TGTGCCAGCAGAGGGACAGGGAGTAAAAAACTGTTTTTT.

This clone was counted once. The rearrangement joins TRBV7-2 to TRBJ2-1; D is undetermined. Per the germline V gene, CDR1 is SGHTA and CDR2 is FQGNSA. Between the trimmed V and J ends, which lost 1 base and 9 bases, there was a span of 13 bases. CDR3 size: 14 residues. Written as DNA, the CDR3 is TGTGCCAGCAGCTTAGATGGGCTATCCCTTGAGCAGTTCTTC. The encoded protein is CASSLDGLSLEQFF.

The chain uses TRBV11-3 and TRBJ2-1, with D uncertain. The CDR3 spans 11 residues. Germline CDR1 SGHNT, CDR2 YENEEA. V was cut by 4 bases and J by 7 bases, with 5 bases left in between. CDR3 region: CASSSQNEQFF. CDR3 DNA: TGTGCCAGCAGCTCACAGAATGAGCAGTTCTTC.

The chain is built from TRBV4-1 and TRBJ1-3; D gene unclear. V was pared by 0 bases and J by 0 bases, with 6 bases between. CDR1 and CDR2 (germline): MGHRA, YSYEKL. The CDR3 sequence is 15 residues long. This CDR3 is CASSQELYSGNTIYF. In DNA form, the CDR3 reads TGCGCCAGCAGCCAAGAACTCTACTCTGGAAACACCATATATTTT.